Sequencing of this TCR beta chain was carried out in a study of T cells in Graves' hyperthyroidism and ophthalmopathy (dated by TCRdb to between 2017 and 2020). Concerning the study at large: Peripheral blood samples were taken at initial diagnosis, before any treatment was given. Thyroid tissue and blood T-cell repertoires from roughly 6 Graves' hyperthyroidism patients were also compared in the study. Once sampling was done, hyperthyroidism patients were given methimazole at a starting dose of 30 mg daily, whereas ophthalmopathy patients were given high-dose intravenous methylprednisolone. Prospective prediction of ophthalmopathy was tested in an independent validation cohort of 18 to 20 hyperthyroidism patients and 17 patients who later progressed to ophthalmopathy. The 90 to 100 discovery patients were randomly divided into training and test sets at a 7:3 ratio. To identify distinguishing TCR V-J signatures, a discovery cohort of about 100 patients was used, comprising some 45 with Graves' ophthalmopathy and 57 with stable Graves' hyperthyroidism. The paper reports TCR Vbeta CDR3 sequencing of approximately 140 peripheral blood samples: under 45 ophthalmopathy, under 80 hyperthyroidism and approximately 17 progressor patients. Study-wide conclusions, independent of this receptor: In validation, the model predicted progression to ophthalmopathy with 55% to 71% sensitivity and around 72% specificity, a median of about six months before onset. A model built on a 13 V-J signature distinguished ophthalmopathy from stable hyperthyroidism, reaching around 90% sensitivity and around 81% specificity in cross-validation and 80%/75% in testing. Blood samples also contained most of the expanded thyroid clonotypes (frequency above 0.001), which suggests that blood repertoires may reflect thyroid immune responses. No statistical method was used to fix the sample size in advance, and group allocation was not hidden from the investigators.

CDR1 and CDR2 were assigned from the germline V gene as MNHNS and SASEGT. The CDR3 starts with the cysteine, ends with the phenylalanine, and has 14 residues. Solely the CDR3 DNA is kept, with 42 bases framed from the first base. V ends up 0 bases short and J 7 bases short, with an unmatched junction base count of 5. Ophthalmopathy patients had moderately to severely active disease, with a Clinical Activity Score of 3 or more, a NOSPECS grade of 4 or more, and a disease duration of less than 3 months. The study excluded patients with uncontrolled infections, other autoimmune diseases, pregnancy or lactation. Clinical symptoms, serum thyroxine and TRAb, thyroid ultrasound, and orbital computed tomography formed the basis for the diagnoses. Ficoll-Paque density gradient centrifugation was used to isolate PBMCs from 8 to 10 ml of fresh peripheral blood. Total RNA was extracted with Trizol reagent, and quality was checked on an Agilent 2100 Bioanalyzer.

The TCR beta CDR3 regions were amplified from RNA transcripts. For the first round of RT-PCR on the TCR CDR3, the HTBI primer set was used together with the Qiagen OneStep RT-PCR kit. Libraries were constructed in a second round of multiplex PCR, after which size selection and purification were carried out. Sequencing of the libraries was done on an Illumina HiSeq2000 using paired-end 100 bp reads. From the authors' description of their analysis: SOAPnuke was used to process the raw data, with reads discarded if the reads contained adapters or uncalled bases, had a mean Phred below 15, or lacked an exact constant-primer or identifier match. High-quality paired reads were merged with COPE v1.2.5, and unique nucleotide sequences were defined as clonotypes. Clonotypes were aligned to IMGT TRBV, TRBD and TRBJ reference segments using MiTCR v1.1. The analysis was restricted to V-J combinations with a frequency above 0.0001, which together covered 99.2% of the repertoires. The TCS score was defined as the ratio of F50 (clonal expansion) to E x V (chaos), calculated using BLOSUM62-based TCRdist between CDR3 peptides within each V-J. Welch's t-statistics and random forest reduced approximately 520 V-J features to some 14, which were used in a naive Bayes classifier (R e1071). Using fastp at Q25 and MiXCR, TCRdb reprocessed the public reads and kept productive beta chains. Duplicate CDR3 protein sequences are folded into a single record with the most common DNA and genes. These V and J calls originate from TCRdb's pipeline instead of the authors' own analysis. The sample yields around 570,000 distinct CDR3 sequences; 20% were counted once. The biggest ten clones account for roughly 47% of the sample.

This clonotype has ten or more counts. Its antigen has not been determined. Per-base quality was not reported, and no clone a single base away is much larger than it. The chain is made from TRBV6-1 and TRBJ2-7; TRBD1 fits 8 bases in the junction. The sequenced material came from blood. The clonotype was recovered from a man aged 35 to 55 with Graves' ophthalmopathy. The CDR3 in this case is CASSEARTGREQYF. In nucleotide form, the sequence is TGTGCCAGCAGTGAAGCAAGGACAGGGAGAGAGCAGTACTTC.